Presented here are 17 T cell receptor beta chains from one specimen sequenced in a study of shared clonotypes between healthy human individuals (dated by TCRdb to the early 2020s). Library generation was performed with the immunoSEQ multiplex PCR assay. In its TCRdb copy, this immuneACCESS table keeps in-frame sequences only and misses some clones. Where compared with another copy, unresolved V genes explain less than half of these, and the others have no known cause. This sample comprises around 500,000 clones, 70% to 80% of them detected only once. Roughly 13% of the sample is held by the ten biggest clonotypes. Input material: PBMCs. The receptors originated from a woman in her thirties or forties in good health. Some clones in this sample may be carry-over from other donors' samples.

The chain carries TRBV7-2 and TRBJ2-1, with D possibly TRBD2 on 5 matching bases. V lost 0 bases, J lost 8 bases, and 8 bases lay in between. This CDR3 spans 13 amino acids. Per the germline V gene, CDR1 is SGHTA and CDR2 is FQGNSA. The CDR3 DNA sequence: TGTGCCAGCAGCTTAGCGGAGGTCTATGAGCAGTTCTTC. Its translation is CASSLAEVYEQFF. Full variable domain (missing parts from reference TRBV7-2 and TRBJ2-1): GAGVSQSPSNKVTEKGKDVELRCDPISGHTALYWYRQSLGQGLEFLIYFQGNSAPDKSGLPSDRFSAERTGGSVSTLTIQRTQQEDSAVYLCASSLAEVYEQFFGPGTRLTVL.

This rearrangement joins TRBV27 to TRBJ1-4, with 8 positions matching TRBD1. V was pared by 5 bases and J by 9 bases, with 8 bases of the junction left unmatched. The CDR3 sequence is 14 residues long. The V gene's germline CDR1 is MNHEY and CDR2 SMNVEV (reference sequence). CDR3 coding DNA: TGTGCCAGCAGTCCCGGACAGGGAAGGAAAAAACTGTTTTTT. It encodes CASSPGQGRKKLFF.

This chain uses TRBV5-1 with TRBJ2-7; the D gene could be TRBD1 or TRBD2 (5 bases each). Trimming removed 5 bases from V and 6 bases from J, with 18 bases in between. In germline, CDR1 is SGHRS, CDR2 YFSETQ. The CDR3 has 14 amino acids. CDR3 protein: CASRGERPGGEQYF. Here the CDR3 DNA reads TGCGCCAGCAGGGGAGAGCGGCCTGGGGGCGAGCAGTACTTC.

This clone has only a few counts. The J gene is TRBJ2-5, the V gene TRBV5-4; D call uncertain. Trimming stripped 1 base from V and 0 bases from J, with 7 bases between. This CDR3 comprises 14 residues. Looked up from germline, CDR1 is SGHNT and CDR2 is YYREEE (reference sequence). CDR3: CASSLRADQETQYF. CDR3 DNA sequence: TGTGCCAGCAGCTTGAGGGCAGACCAAGAGACCCAGTACTTC.

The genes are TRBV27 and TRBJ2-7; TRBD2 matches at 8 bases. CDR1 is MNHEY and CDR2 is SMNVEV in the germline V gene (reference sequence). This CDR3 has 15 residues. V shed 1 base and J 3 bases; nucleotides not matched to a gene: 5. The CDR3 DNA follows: TGTGCCAGCAGTTTATTAAGCGGGAGTTTCTACGAGCAGTACTTC. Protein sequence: CASSLLSGSFYEQYF.

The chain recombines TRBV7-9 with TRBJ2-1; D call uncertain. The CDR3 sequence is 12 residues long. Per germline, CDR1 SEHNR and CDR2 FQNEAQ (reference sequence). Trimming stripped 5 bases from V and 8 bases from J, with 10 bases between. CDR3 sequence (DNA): TGTGCCAGCAGCAGGGCTCTTCATGAGCAGTTCTTC. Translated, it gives CASSRALHEQFF.

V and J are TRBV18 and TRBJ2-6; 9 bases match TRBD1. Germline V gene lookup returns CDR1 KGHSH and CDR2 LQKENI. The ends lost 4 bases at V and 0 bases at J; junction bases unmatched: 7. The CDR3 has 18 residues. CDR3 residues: CASSLSGTGPSGANVLTF. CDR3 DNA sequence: TGTGCCAGCTCACTTTCGGGGACAGGGCCCTCTGGGGCCAACGTCCTGACTTTC.

In nucleotides, the CDR3 is TGTGCCAGCAGTTCCCAGGTGGGGCCAGATGGCTACACCTTC. Protein: CASSSQVGPDGYTF. The gene calls are TRBV6-5 and TRBJ1-2, with D perhaps matching TRBD1 (5 bases). Germline V lookup: CDR1 MNHEY, CDR2 SVGAGI. This CDR3 has 14 residues. V was shortened by 4 bases and J by 6 bases, with 15 bases between the two germline ends.

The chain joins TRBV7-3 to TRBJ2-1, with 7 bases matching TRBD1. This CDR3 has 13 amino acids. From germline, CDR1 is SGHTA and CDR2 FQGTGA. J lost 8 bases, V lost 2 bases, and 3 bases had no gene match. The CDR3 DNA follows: TGTGCCAGCAGCTTACTAGGGGGCTATGAGCAGTTCTTC. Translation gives CASSLLGGYEQFF.

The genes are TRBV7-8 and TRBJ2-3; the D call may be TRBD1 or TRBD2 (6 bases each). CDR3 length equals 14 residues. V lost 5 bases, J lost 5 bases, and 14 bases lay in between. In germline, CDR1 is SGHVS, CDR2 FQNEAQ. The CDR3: CASSPRGLEDTQYF. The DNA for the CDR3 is TGTGCCAGCAGCCCCCGGGGGCTGGAAGATACGCAGTATTTT.

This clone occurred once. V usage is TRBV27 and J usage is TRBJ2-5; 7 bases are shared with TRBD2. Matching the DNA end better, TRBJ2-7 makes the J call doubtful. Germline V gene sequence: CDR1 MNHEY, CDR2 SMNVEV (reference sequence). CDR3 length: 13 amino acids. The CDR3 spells CASGRGPAYEQYF. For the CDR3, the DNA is TGTGCCAGCGGGAGGGGTCCCGCCTACGAGCAGTACTTC.

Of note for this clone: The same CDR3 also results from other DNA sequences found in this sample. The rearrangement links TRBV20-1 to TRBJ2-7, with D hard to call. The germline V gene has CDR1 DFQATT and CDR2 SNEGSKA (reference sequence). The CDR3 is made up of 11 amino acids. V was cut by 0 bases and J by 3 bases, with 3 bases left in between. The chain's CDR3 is CSARDNYEQYF. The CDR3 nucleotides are TGCAGTGCTAGAGATAACTACGAGCAGTACTTC.

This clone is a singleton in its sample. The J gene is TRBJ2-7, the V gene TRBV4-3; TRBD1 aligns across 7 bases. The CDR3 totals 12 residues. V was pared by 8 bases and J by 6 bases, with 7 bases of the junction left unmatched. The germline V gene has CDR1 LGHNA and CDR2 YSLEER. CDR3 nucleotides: TGCGCCAGCCTCCGGGACAGAGGCGAGCAGTACTTC. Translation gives CASLRDRGEQYF.

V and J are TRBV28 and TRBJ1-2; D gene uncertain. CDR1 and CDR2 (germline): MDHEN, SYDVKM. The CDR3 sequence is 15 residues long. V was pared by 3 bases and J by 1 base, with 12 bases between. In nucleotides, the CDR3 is TGTGCCAGCAGTTTCGGACGGAAGTTTAACTATGGCTACACCTTC. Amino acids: CASSFGRKFNYGYTF.

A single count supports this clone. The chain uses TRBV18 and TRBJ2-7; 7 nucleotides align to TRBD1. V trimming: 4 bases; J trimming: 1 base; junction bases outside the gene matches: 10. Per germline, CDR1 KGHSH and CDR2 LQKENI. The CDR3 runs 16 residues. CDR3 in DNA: TGTGCCAGCTCACAGACAGGGAGTAGGGTATCCTACGAGCAGTACTTC. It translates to CASSQTGSRVSYEQYF.

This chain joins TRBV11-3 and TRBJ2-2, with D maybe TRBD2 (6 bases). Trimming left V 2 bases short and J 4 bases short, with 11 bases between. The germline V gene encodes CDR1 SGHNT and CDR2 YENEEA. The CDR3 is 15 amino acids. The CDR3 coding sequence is TGTGCCAGCAGCTTATCGGGGGTCGGCACCGGGGAGCTGTTTTTT. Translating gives CASSLSGVGTGELFF.

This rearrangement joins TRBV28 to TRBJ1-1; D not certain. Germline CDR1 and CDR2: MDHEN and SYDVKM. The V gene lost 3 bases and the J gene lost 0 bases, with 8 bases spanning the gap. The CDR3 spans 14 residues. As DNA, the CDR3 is TGTGCCAGCAGTTTGCAGGATATGAACACTGAAGCTTTCTTT. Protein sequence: CASSLQDMNTEAFF.